This T cell receptor (beta chain) comes out of a study of regulatory T cells in long-lasting Graves disease. Study outcomes and limitations: Persistent disease was characterized by preferential usage of TRBV28, TRBJ1-2 and TRBJ2-5.

This clonotype was recorded many times. What it binds is unknown. Through Arm-PCR of CDR3 regions and iRepertoire HTBI primers, TCR beta libraries were built. One entry per CDR3 protein, called by TCRdb with MiXCR from the multiplex PCR reads. In the table there are around 500,000 distinct CDR3 sequences, about 13% of which are singletons. Sample time point: newly diagnosed GD, antithyroid drugs for less than 3 months. PBMC RNA was the source of the TCR library. Patients came through an endocrinology department, and that department was in Xi'an, China. J lost 5 bases, V lost 4 bases, and 5 bases had no gene match. Germline-derived CDR1 and CDR2 are MGHRA and YSYEKL. CDR3 size: 14 residues. The same data also contributed to another study, on T cells in Graves' hyperthyroidism and ophthalmopathy.

The rearrangement links TRBV4-1 to TRBJ2-3; 8 positions match TRBD2. This TCR was recovered from a man in his thirties or forties with Graves disease. Sample: peripheral blood mononuclear cells (PBMCs), taken at new diagnosis, from a patient treated with antithyroid drugs. CDR3 protein: CASSLSGGVDTQYF. DNA of the CDR3: TGCGCCAGCAGCCTCAGCGGGGGAGTAGATACGCAGTATTTT.